A single sample is the source of the 29 T cell receptor beta chains below, sequenced in a study of T cell repertoires in cytomegalovirus infection. These receptors have no known antigen. TCRdb called the reads again in MiXCR, with one record for every CDR3 protein. Found here are a few hundred thousand distinct CDR3 sequences, 40% of them singletons; the top ten hold 48%. The sequencing used cultured PBMCs, collected from culture after CMV antigen stimulation. These TCRs come from a human donor in good health (CMV status not recorded). Some clones in this sample may be carry-over from other donors' samples.

J is TRBJ1-2 and V is TRBV13; D is uncertain. CDR1 is PRHDT and CDR2 is FYEKMQ in the germline V gene (reference sequence). The CDR3 is 14 amino acids. V was shortened by 7 bases and J by 0 bases, with 12 bases between the two germline ends. The CDR3 is CASTLKEANYGYTF. The DNA of the CDR3 is TGTGCCAGCACCCTAAAGGAGGCTAACTATGGCTACACCTTC.

This CDR3 reads CASSFRASGRRTSTDTQYF. CDR3 coding DNA: TGTGCCAGCAGTTTTCGGGCTAGCGGGAGAAGAACTAGCACAGATACGCAGTATTTT. The chain is built from TRBV12-3 or TRBV12-4 and TRBJ2-3; 10 bases match TRBD2. The junction had 12 bases not matched to a gene; V was cut back by 3 bases and J by 0 bases. The CDR3 contains 19 residues.

This rearrangement joins TRBV6-1 to TRBJ1-5; unclear D gene. From germline, CDR1 is MNHNS and CDR2 SASEGT. The V end lost 3 bases, the J end lost 6 bases, and 9 bases lay between the germline ends. The CDR3 has 13 residues. CDR3 region: CASSDGEAQPQHF. In DNA form, the CDR3 reads TGTGCCAGCAGTGACGGTGAGGCTCAGCCCCAGCATTTT.

This clonotype has a handful of counts. The chain has TRBV20-1 and TRBJ2-3, with TRBD1 identical over 10 bases. CDR3 length equals 14 residues. Germline-derived CDR1 and CDR2 are DFQATT and SNEGSKA (reference sequence). Trimming cost V 6 bases and J 4 bases; bases outside gene matches: 7. CDR3 coding DNA: TGCAGTGCGCCCCGGGACAGGGGCTCAGATACGCAGTATTTT. It specifies CSAPRDRGSDTQYF.

This clonotype was counted only a few times. The chain uses TRBV6-1 and TRBJ2-3; D ambiguous. Germline loops: CDR1 MNHNS, CDR2 SASEGT. The CDR3 consists of 15 residues. Trimming left V 3 bases short and J 0 bases short, with 10 bases between. The CDR3 DNA follows: TGTGCCAGCAGTGAGTGGGTCTCTAGCACAGATACGCAGTATTTT. Translated: CASSEWVSSTDTQYF.

This clonotype was counted between two and nine times. This sequence joins TRBV4-3 and TRBJ2-1; 11 bases line up with TRBD2. Germline V gene data show CDR1 as LGHNA and CDR2 as YSLEER. Trimming cost V 4 bases and J 7 bases; bases outside gene matches: 12. The CDR3 spans 17 residues. The CDR3 loop reads CASSRLLAGGPLNEQFF. The CDR3 DNA reads TGCGCCAGCAGCCGACTTCTAGCGGGAGGACCCCTGAATGAGCAGTTCTTC.

The chain has TRBV6-2 or TRBV6-3 and TRBJ2-4; 9 bases are shared with TRBD1. This CDR3 contains 15 residues. The ends lost 6 bases at V and 9 bases at J; junction bases unmatched: 12. CDR1 and CDR2 (germline): MNHEY, SVGEGT. The DNA for the CDR3 is TGTGCCAGCAGAAGGGACAGGGACCGTAGTAGCATTCAGTACTTC. Its protein is CASRRDRDRSSIQYF.

In its sample, this clonotype was seen a few times. The junction departs from germline at one end; a sequencing error may be responsible. V usage is TRBV12-3 or TRBV12-4 and J usage is TRBJ1-1; D remains unclear. The CDR3 is 14 residues long. The CDR3 DNA is TGTGCCAGCAGTTTACGGTCAGACAACACGGAAGCTTTCTTT. Translated: CASSLRSDNTEAFF.

CDR3 residues: CASSSLAGGDEQFF. DNA for the CDR3: TGTGCCAGCAGTTCGCTAGCGGGGGGCGATGAGCAGTTCTTC. The V and J genes are TRBV12-3 or TRBV12-4 and TRBJ2-1, with 11 positions matching TRBD2. The CDR3 contains 14 residues. V lost 4 bases to trimming and J lost 8 bases; unmatched junction nucleotides: 4.

The CDR3 DNA is TGTGCCAGCAGCTTCGGGACACCGAACACTGAAGCTTTCTTT. Protein product: CASSFGTPNTEAFF. The chain joins TRBV3-1 to TRBJ1-1; maybe TRBD1 (6 bases). Germline V gives CDR1 LGHDT, CDR2 YNNKEL (reference sequence). V lost 5 bases, J lost 1 base, and 11 bases lay in between. There are 14 residues in the CDR3. Looking up the rest from reference TRBV3-1 and TRBJ1-1 gives the full variable domain: DTAVSQTPKYLVTQMGNDKSIKCEQNLGHDTMYWYKQDSKKFLKIMFSYNNKELIINETVPNRFSPKSPDKAHLNLHINSLELGDSAVYFCASSFGTPNTEAFFGQGTRLTVV.

The gene calls are TRBV6-2 or TRBV6-3 and TRBJ2-2; TRBD2 matches 8 bases. Germline loops: CDR1 MNHEY, CDR2 SVGEGT. This CDR3 is built from 18 residues. With V trimmed by 0 bases and J by 1 base, 7 bases remained unmatched. CDR3 sequence reads: CASSYSILADLNTGELFF. The CDR3 DNA reads TGTGCCAGCAGTTACTCGATACTAGCGGACTTGAACACCGGGGAGCTGTTTTTT.

The sample holds a few counts of this clonotype. This sequence joins TRBV12-3 or TRBV12-4 and TRBJ2-7, with D unclear. V was shortened by 6 bases and J by 6 bases, with 12 bases between the two germline ends. This CDR3 has 12 amino acids. The CDR3 is CASSQSGPEQYF. The CDR3 DNA sequence: TGTGCCAGCAGCCAATCAGGCCCCGAGCAGTACTTC.

As concerns this clonotype: At one boundary the junction diverges from the germline segment, which might be a read error. This sequence joins TRBV4-1 and TRBJ2-3, with TRBD2 matching over 10 bases. The CDR3 is 16 amino acids. Germline CDR1 MGHRA, CDR2 YSYEKL. Written as DNA, the CDR3 is TGTGCCAGCAGCCAAGACGGGAGCGGGGGGGGAGATACGCAGTATTTT. Protein: CASSQDGSGGGDTQYF.

This clonotype has only a few counts. The chain joins TRBV5-6 to TRBJ2-1; a possible D gene is TRBD2 (6 bases). The germline V and J ends were trimmed by 0 bases and 7 bases, with 11 bases remaining between them. The germline V gene encodes CDR1 SGHDT and CDR2 YYEEEE. The CDR3 contains 14 residues. The CDR3 coding sequence is TGTGCCAGCAGCTTGGTTGGCGGGAAGAATGAGCAGTTCTTC. Translation: CASSLVGGKNEQFF. Complete variable domain (other parts from reference TRBV5-6 and TRBJ2-1): DAGVTQSPTHLIKTRGQQVTLRCSPKSGHDTVSWYQQALGQGPQFIFQYYEEEERQRGNFPDRFSGHQFPNYSSELNVNALLLGDSALYLCASSLVGGKNEQFFGPGTRLTVL.

The J gene is TRBJ1-1, the V gene TRBV5-4, with D hard to call. The V gene lost 4 bases and the J gene lost 4 bases, with 8 bases spanning the gap. Germline V CDR1 and CDR2: SGHNT, YYREEE (reference sequence). This CDR3 is built from 12 residues. In DNA, the CDR3 is TGTGCCAGCAGCCAGTTTGGCACTGAAGCTTTCTTT. Its protein is CASSQFGTEAFF.

This chain joins TRBV11-2 and TRBJ2-2; TRBD2 agrees at 11 bases. Germline CDR1 SGHAT, CDR2 FQNNGV. The junction had 6 bases not matched to a gene; V was cut back by 8 bases and J by 4 bases. This CDR3 has 15 amino acids. DNA for the CDR3: TGTGCCAGCTTCGGAGGGACTAGCGGCACCGGGGAGCTGTTTTTT. Its protein product is CASFGGTSGTGELFF. The full variable domain, its missing parts supplied by reference TRBV11-2 and TRBJ2-2, is EAGVAQSPRYKIIEKRQSVAFWCNPISGHATLYWYQQILGQGPKLLIQFQNNGVVDDSQLPKDRFSAERLKGVDSTLKIQPAKLEDSAVYLCASFGGTSGTGELFFGEGSRLTVL.

This clonotype was observed a handful of times. The genes are TRBV7-2 and TRBJ2-5; TRBD2 matches 7 bases. Trimming removed 5 bases from V and 2 bases from J; junction bases left unmatched: 8. Looked up from germline, CDR1 is SGHTA and CDR2 is FQGNSA. The CDR3 is 15 amino acids. Here the CDR3 DNA reads TGTGCCAGCAGCCACGACCTGGGGGGGCAAGAGACCCAGTACTTC. It encodes CASSHDLGGQETQYF. Using reference TRBV7-2 and TRBJ2-5 for the parts outside the CDR3, the full variable domain is GAGVSQSPSNKVTEKGKDVELRCDPISGHTALYWYRQSLGQGLEFLIYFQGNSAPDKSGLPSDRFSAERTGGSVSTLTIQRTQQEDSAVYLCASSHDLGGQETQYFGPGTRLLVL.

The V and J genes are TRBV7-2 and TRBJ1-4; D possibly corresponds to TRBD1 (6 bases). Germline assignment: CDR1 SGHTA and CDR2 FQGNSA. V lost 6 bases and J 1 base, leaving 15 bases between the germline ends. The CDR3 extends over 16 amino acids. The CDR3 loop reads CASRPFGGETNEKLFF. In DNA form, the CDR3 reads TGTGCCAGCAGACCATTCGGGGGCGAAACTAATGAAAAACTGTTTTTT.

J is TRBJ2-3 and V is TRBV11-3; maybe TRBD2 (6 bases). CDR3 length equals 13 residues. V lost 8 bases and J 2 bases, leaving 11 bases between the germline ends. Germline V CDR1 and CDR2: SGHNT, YENEEA. For the CDR3, the DNA is TGTGCCAGCCGCGGACTAAACACAGATACGCAGTATTTT. This codes for CASRGLNTDTQYF.

The CDR3: CASSPGTSFDPAQFF. DNA of the CDR3: TGTGCCAGCAGCCCAGGGACTAGCTTTGATCCCGCGCAGTTCTTC. The chain employs TRBV11-3 and TRBJ2-1; TRBD2 matches 9 bases. Germline V lookup: CDR1 SGHNT, CDR2 YENEEA. The V segment lost 5 bases and the J segment 12 bases; nucleotides outside the gene matches: 14. The CDR3 contains 15 residues.

The rearrangement joins TRBV7-6 to TRBJ2-7, with a possible D match to TRBD1 (6 bases). V was trimmed by 6 bases and J by 7 bases, leaving 13 bases between them. Germline V gene data show CDR1 as SGHVS and CDR2 as FNYEAQ. There are 12 residues in the CDR3. This CDR3 is CASRDSLGEQYF. CDR3 in DNA: TGTGCCAGCAGGGACAGCCTAGGGGAGCAGTACTTC.

This sequence joins TRBV7-9 and TRBJ2-3; no clear D. Trimming removed 5 bases from V and 6 bases from J, with 15 bases in between. This CDR3 comprises 14 residues. Looked up from germline, CDR1 is SEHNR and CDR2 is FQNEAQ (reference sequence). Here the CDR3 reads CASSPRLQADTQYF. The CDR3, as DNA: TGTGCCAGCAGCCCCCGACTGCAGGCGGATACGCAGTATTTT.

This clonotype was recorded a few times. V usage is TRBV20-1 and J usage is TRBJ2-7; a weak D match, TRBD1 (6 bases). The CDR3 is 14 residues long. Trimming took 3 bases from V and 6 from J, leaving 18 bases between them. CDR1 is DFQATT and CDR2 is SNEGSKA in the germline V gene (reference sequence). CDR3 DNA: TGCAGTGCTAGGGCCGGAACAGGGTTCACCGAGCAGTACTTC. It yields the protein CSARAGTGFTEQYF.

The V call is TRBV29-1, the J call TRBJ1-3; TRBD1 might be the D (6 bases). Trimming removed 6 bases from V and 4 bases from J, with 13 bases in between. The germline gives CDR1 SQVTM, CDR2 ANQGSEA. CDR3 length: 13 residues. CDR3 in amino acids: CSVSTGKGNTIYF. As DNA, the CDR3 is TGCAGCGTCTCCACAGGGAAAGGAAACACCATATATTTT.

This clonotype has at least ten counts. The CDR3 region has the DNA TGTGCCAGCAGCGCCCGGGACAGTGATACGCAGTATTTT. This encodes CASSARDSDTQYF. The rearrangement links TRBV7-2 to TRBJ2-3; the match to TRBD1 covers 7 bases. Germline trimming cut 5 bases from V and 6 bases from J; bases unmatched to any gene: 5. The CDR3 is made up of 13 amino acids. CDR1 and CDR2 (germline): SGHTA, FQGNSA.

Regarding this clonotype: The germline gene is not matched at one end of the junction; a read error may be the cause. V usage is TRBV28 and J usage is TRBJ1-5; D uncertain. The CDR3 extends over 12 amino acids. Germline V lookup: CDR1 MDHEN, CDR2 SYDVKM. The CDR3 DNA reads TGTGCCAGCACTTTACTTAATCAGCCCCAGCATTTT. It translates to CASTLLNQPQHF.

J is TRBJ2-3 and V is TRBV7-9; the D is unclear. Trimming stripped 5 bases from V and 2 bases from J, with 17 bases between. The CDR3 runs 16 residues. The germline V gene encodes CDR1 SEHNR and CDR2 FQNEAQ (reference sequence). CDR3 amino acids: CASSLGRFDLTDTQYF. CDR3 bases: TGTGCCAGCAGCCTCGGACGGTTTGACCTCACAGATACGCAGTATTTT.

The chain employs TRBV4-1 and TRBJ2-1; 8 positions match TRBD2. J gave up 0 bases and V 3 bases, and 1 base lay outside the gene matches. Germline values: CDR1 MGHRA, CDR2 YSYEKL. The length of the CDR3 is 15 residues. The CDR3 nucleotides are TGCGCCAGCAGCCACGCGGGGGGCTCCTACAATGAGCAGTTCTTC. Amino acid sequence: CASSHAGGSYNEQFF.

This clonotype was counted a few times. V and J are TRBV6-1 and TRBJ1-4, with 7 bases aligning to TRBD1. Germline V lookup: CDR1 MNHNS, CDR2 SASEGT. The CDR3 extends over 15 amino acids. V lost 1 base and J lost 6; bases outside the gene matches: 5. The CDR3, as DNA: TGTGCCAGCAGTGAAGTACAGGGGTATTATGAAAAACTGTTTTTT. It is translated as CASSEVQGYYEKLFF.